The entry below describes one TCR beta chain. What antigen it recognizes has not been identified. Base qualities were left out, and no much larger clone turns up one base away. The sample belongs to a study of blood T cell repertoires in COVID-19 (dated by TCRdb to about 2020). In terms of the full investigation: The collaborator samples originated in the United States, Italy and Spain and spanned the acute and convalescent phases of COVID-19. Subjects who had been exposed to COVID-19, were actively infected with it, or had recovered from it provided the deeply sampled blood TCRbeta repertoires that made up the dataset. Sample metadata almost always included a de-identified subject ID, COVID-19 status, age in years and sex. A freely available public database, intended as a resource for researchers studying the immune response to SARS-CoV-2, is where the repertoires were released. Samples came from the ongoing ImmuneRACE study (first 160 participants) plus 1,254 subjects from 6 global collaborators. The prospective study material was composed of cDNA or gDNA derived from T cells, B-cell-depleted T cells, or PBMCs. Where available, HLA class I and class II types were taken from metadata supplied by the sample provider and were not determined by assay-based typing.

TCRbeta CDR3 regions were amplified from genomic DNA using the immunoSEQ Assay, a bias-controlled multiplex PCR. Under the source paper's analysis protocol: The number of nucleated cells in each sample was estimated from the amplification of reference gene primers within the assay. Sequence reads were collapsed and filtered to measure the absolute abundance of every unique TCRbeta CDR3 rearrangement. Productive Simpson clonality was computed per sample as the square root of Simpson's diversity index over productive rearrangements. TCRdb's version of the immuneACCESS table is confined to in-frame rearrangements and falls short of the full clone set. An unresolved V gene accounts for under half of the shortfall where checked; the remainder is of unknown origin. V, J and clone size are taken as reported in that table, and D and trimming were inferred from the DNA itself. The sample table contains fewer than 130,000 clones; only one count was recorded for 85% of them. The ten largest clones add up to 2.1% of the sample.

General study outcomes and caveats: The amount of clinical and demographic metadata varied by source and participant and was provided uncurated.

The collaborating institutions used their own protocols to collect whole blood in K2EDTA tubes. Collaborator samples were shipped for TCRbeta analysis as frozen whole blood, isolated PBMCs, or DNA extracted from either sample type. The sample consisted of peripheral blood. This TCR derives from a human donor in a cohort sampled during active COVID-19.

The CDR3 in this case is CASTLGVTGSGGQYF. The DNA is as follows: TGTGCCAGCACCTTGGGGGTCACAGGCAGCGGGGGGCAGTACTTC. This chain is built from TRBV28 and TRBJ2-7, and TRBD2 aligns with 8 junction nucleotides. CDR1 MDHEN and CDR2 SYDVKM were looked up in the germline V gene. Its CDR3 holds 15 amino acids, cysteine through phenylalanine. Just the 45-base CDR3 DNA is kept, in frame starting at base 1. Trimming takes 7 bases off V and 9 bases off J; junction bases not matched to a gene: 17. The full variable domain, completed from the reference TRBV28 and TRBJ2-7 proteins outside the CDR3, reads DVKVTQSSRYLVKRTGEKVFLECVQDMDHENMFWYRQDPGLGLRLIYFSYDVKMKEKGDIPEGYSVSREKKERFSLILESASTNQTSMYLCASTLGVTGSGGQYFGPGTRLTVT.